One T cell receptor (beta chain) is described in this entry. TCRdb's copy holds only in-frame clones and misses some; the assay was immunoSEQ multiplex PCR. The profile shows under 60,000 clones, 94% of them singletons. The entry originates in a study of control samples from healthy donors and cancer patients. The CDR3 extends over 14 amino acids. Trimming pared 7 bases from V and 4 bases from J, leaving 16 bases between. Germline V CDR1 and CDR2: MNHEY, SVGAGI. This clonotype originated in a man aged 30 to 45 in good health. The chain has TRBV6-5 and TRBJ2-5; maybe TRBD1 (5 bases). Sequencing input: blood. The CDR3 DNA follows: TGTGCCAGCAACGGCAGGGCAGGTGGAGAGACCCAGTACTTC. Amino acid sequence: CASNGRAGGETQYF.